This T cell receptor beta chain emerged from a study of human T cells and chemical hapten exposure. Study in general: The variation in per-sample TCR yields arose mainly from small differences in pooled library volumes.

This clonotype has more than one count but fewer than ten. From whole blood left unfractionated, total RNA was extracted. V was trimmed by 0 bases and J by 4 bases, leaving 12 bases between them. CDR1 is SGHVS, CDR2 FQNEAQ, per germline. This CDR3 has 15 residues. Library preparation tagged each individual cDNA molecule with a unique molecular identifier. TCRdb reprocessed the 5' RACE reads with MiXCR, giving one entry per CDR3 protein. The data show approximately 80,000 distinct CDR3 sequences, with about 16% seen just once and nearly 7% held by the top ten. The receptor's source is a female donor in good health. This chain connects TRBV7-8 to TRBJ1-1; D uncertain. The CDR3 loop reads CASSLASGPGTEAFF. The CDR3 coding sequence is TGTGCCAGCAGCTTAGCATCTGGGCCGGGCACTGAAGCTTTCTTT.